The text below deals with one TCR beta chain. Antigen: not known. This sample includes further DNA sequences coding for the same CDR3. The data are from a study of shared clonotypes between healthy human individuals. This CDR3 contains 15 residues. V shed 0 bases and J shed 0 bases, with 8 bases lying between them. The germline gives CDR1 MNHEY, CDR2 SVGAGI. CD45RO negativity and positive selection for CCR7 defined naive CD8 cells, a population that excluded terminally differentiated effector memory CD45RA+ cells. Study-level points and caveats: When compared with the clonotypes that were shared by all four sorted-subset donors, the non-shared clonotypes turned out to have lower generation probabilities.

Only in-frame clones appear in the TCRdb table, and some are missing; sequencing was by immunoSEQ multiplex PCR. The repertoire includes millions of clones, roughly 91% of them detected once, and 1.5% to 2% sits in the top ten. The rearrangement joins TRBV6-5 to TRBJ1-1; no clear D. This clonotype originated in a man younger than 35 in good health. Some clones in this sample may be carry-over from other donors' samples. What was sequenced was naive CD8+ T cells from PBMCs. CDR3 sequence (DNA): TGTGCCAGCAGTTACTCAAGGACGGTGAACACTGAAGCTTTCTTT. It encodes CASSYSRTVNTEAFF.